This T cell receptor (beta chain) was observed in a study of cytomegalovirus exposure and HLA in healthy donors. On the study more broadly: Findings of an earlier analysis included some 110 million unique TCR beta sequences from 200 million or so T cells.

Germline CDR1 SGHAT, CDR2 FQNNGV. The CDR3 runs 17 residues. The V and J ends lost 1 base and 0 bases, in that order; junction bases with no gene match: 5. Primers: 60 Vbeta forward and 13 Jbeta reverse. The repertoire was sequenced with immunoSEQ multiplex PCR; TCRdb's copy has only in-frame clones and lacks some. The sample consists of 97,000 or so clones, around 68% of them appearing once. Findings and caveats of the study: A further, later analysis showed that HLA-associated TCR beta chains (compared with equally common others) were more clonally expanded. A list of around 160 TCR beta chains associated with cytomegalovirus was given.

As for this clone: Its antigen is not identified.

The V and J genes are TRBV11-2 and TRBJ2-7, with 11 bases identical to TRBD1. This TCR was sampled from a human donor in good health. Sequencing was carried out using PBMCs. DNA for the CDR3: TGTGCCAGCAGCTTAGGGGACAGGGGGTTTTCCTCCTACGAGCAGTACTTC. Translating gives CASSLGDRGFSSYEQYF.